This T cell receptor (beta chain) derives from a study of technical replicates of blood from a few donors. Measured with immunoSEQ multiplex PCR; TCRdb has only the in-frame clones, and not every one. The sample lists approximately 89,000 clones, 85% to 95% occurring once. The ends were cut back, 3 bases at V and 4 bases at J, with 10 bases in the middle. The CDR3 consists of 14 residues. Germline CDR1 MNHNS, CDR2 SASEGT. The sequencing sample was made of T cells isolated from PBMCs. The chain recombines TRBV6-1 with TRBJ1-5, with D possibly being TRBD1 (5 bases). The receptor's source is a human donor in good health. The CDR3 DNA reads as TGTGCCAGCAGTGACAACAGGCTGAATCAGCCCCAGCATTTT. It encodes CASSDNRLNQPQHF.